The rows below give T cell receptor beta chains drawn from one sample of a study of beta chain features in type 1 diabetes. The data were produced by immunoSEQ multiplex PCR, yet TCRdb's version contains in-frame clones alone and is incomplete. The sample shows about 740,000 clones, 13% of them seen only once. Sequencing input: naive CD4+ T cells from blood. The source of these receptors is a man between 18 and 29 years old with type 1 diabetes. The CDR3 runs from the conserved cysteine through the conserved F or W. The order of the fields is clone size, J gene, D gene, V gene, CDR3 DNA, CDR3 protein. D genes are given only for firm matches. Part of the rows lack a size; the others show once, few, many or a class for expanded clones.

few,TRBJ2-1,TRBD2,TRBV10-3,TGTGCCATCAGTGCCTCCCGAGGGACTAGCGGGGGCGCCACCTACAATGAGCAGTTCTTC,CAISASRGTSGGATYNEQFF
NA,TRBJ1-2,NA,TRBV6-1,TGTGCCAGCAGTGAAATTCCGGTCGGCTACACCTTC,CASSEIPVGYTF
few,TRBJ2-7,NA,TRBV10-3,TGTGCCATCAGTGACTCGCGGGCGGGCTACGAGCAGTACTTC,CAISDSRAGYEQYF
few,TRBJ1-4,NA,TRBV18,TGTGCCAGCTCACCCTACCAGGAAGGGGAACTGTTTTTT,CASSPYQEGELFF
NA,TRBJ2-5,NA,TRBV4-1,TGCGCCAGCAGCCACGTAAAGGGGGCGGGGGAGACCCAGTACTTC,CASSHVKGAGETQYF
NA,TRBJ1-1,TRBD1,TRBV15,TGTGCCACCAGCAGGGACAGGGATATGAACACTGAAGCTTTCTTT,CATSRDRDMNTEAFF
NA,TRBJ2-3,TRBD1,TRBV28,TGTGCCAGCAGTTTATCCGGACAGGGGGACACAGATACGCAGTATTTT,CASSLSGQGDTDTQYF
few,TRBJ2-4,TRBD1,TRBV6-5,TGTGCCAGCCAACGGGACAGGGATGTCGCGGACATTCAGTACTTC,CASQRDRDVADIQYF
few,TRBJ2-5,NA,TRBV6-6,TGTGCCAGCAGTTATGCCGTGTTGGAGACCCAGTACTTC,CASSYAVLETQYF
few,TRBJ1-3,NA,TRBV23-1,TGCGCCAGCAGTCGACGCTGGACAGCCGTCTCTGGAAACACCATATATTTT,CASSRRWTAVSGNTIYF
NA,TRBJ2-3,NA,TRBV7-9,TGTGCCAGCAGCCGTTCGGACAGCACAGATACGCAGTATTTT,CASSRSDSTDTQYF
few,TRBJ2-5,NA,TRBV7-6,TGTGCCAGCAGCTCAGAGGCTAGTTGGGAGACCCAGTACTTC,CASSSEASWETQYF
few,TRBJ1-2,NA,TRBV7-2,TGTGCCAGCAGCTTAGACAGCCTTAACTATGGCTACACCTTC,CASSLDSLNYGYTF
NA,TRBJ1-1,NA,TRBV7-9,TGTGCCAGCAGCCGGGCCTCGATGAACACTGAAGCTTTCTTT,CASSRASMNTEAFF
few,TRBJ1-2,TRBD1,TRBV29-1,TGCAGCGTTCCCTCCCAAGATACAGGGGGTGGCTACACCTTC,CSVPSQDTGGGYTF
NA,TRBJ2-7,NA,TRBV7-9,TGTGCCAGCAGCCCCGCCGATACGGGTGAGCAGTACTTC,CASSPADTGEQYF
NA,TRBJ2-7,NA,TRBV5-1,TGCGCCAGCAGCTTTTCCCGGGAATCTGTCCACGAGCAGTACTTC,CASSFSRESVHEQYF
few,TRBJ2-3,TRBD2,TRBV5-8,TGTGCCAGCACCAAGAAGAGCGGGGTGGGCACAGATACGCAGTATTTT,CASTKKSGVGTDTQYF
few,TRBJ2-7,TRBD1,TRBV27,TGTGCCAGCAGTTCGAAGGGGGCAGGCTACGAGCAGTACTTC,CASSSKGAGYEQYF